The 28 T cell receptor beta chains below all came from one sample that was sequenced in a study. Each CDR3 protein is one row after TCRdb ran MiXCR on the RT-PCR reads. This sample has under 8,000 distinct CDR3 sequences; 90% to 95% occur once, and the top ten carry 6.5% to 9%. The sequenced sample was memory CD4+ T cells from blood. These receptor sequences come from a female donor in good health, serving as a healthy control.

With regard to this clonotype: This beta chain was picked up by a library intended for alpha chains and is off target, so its count carries little meaning. The V call is TRBV5-1, the J call TRBJ1-2; 8 bases are shared with TRBD1. Germline V gene lookup returns CDR1 SGHRS and CDR2 YFSETQ. The V and J ends lost 3 bases and 10 bases, in that order; junction bases with no gene match: 14. The CDR3 loop spans 15 amino acids. DNA for the CDR3: TGCGCCAGCAGCTCGACCGGACAGGGCAAAAGGGACTACACCTTC. This encodes CASSSTGQGKRDYTF.

In regard to this clonotype: The library was designed around alpha chains, so this beta chain is a stray read whose abundance carries little weight. V is TRBV10-3 and J is TRBJ2-3; the match to TRBD2 covers 7 bases. The V segment lost 4 bases and the J segment 3 bases; nucleotides outside the gene matches: 7. The length of the CDR3 is 15 residues. Germline V CDR1 and CDR2: ENHRY, SYGVKD. In nucleotides, the CDR3 is TGTGCCATCAGTGCTGTGGGAGGGCCAACAGATACGCAGTATTTT. This codes for CAISAVGGPTDTQYF.

This clonotype was detected only a few times. This beta chain appears as a stray read in a library generated for alpha chains; its size is not informative. The CDR3 DNA sequence: TGTGCCAGCAGCCAAGGGGACAGGGTGAATGGCTACACCTTC. Encoded protein: CASSQGDRVNGYTF. The chain is built from TRBV7-3 and TRBJ1-2, with 9 bases that match TRBD1. Per germline, CDR1 SGHTA and CDR2 FQGTGA. This CDR3 is 14 amino acids long. Germline trimming cut 5 bases from V and 6 bases from J; bases unmatched to any gene: 7. Using reference TRBV7-3 and TRBJ1-2 for the parts outside the CDR3, the full variable domain is GAGVSQTPSNKVTEKGKYVELRCDPISGHTALYWYRQSLGQGPEFLIYFQGTGAADDSGLPNDRFFAVRPEGSVSTLKIQRTERGDSAVYLCASSQGDRVNGYTFGSGTRLTVV.

About this clonotype itself: Found in a library prepared for alpha chains, this beta chain is an off-target read, and its abundance has little meaning. The V call is TRBV12-3 or TRBV12-4, the J call TRBJ1-1; D gene uncertain. V was trimmed by 4 bases and J by 1 base, leaving 4 bases between them. The CDR3 extends over 12 amino acids. CDR3 nucleotides: TGTGCCAGCAGTTATGCGAACACTGAAGCTTTCTTT. It encodes CASSYANTEAFF.

As to this clonotype: Since the library was made to target alpha chains, this beta chain is a stray read and its abundance is not meaningful. The chain links TRBV3-1 to TRBJ2-7, with 10 positions matching TRBD1. This CDR3 has 15 residues. The germline CDR1 and CDR2 sequences are LGHDT and YNNKEL (reference sequence). J gave up 3 bases and V 4 bases, and 6 bases lay outside the gene matches. CDR3 sequence (DNA): TGTGCCAGCAGCCGGGACAGGGGAAGTGGCTACGAGCAGTACTTC. As protein: CASSRDRGSGYEQYF.

This clonotype was detected only a few times. A library made for alpha chains picked up this beta chain off target, so its size means little. The rearrangement links TRBV15 to TRBJ2-7; no definite D call. Deletions cut 0 bases from V and 2 bases from J, with 5 bases between. The CDR3 is made up of 13 amino acids. Looked up from germline, CDR1 is LNHNV and CDR2 is YYDKDF (reference sequence). The CDR3 bases are TGTGCCACCAGCAGAGATGCGACCTACGAGCAGTACTTC. It translates to CATSRDATYEQYF.

In regard to this clonotype: This beta chain came through as a stray read in a library set up for alpha chains, and its size says little. Here the CDR3 reads CSVTGTSRGGETQYF. CDR3 nucleotides: TGCAGCGTAACCGGGACTAGCCGTGGTGGGGAGACCCAGTACTTC. The chain joins TRBV29-1 to TRBJ2-5, with 9 bases lining up with TRBD2. J was trimmed by 5 bases and V by 6 bases; bases with no gene match: 13. CDR3 size: 15 residues. Germline assignment: CDR1 SQVTM and CDR2 ANQGSEA.

On this clonotype itself: This beta chain appears as a stray read in a library generated for alpha chains; its size is not informative. The genes are TRBV4-1 and TRBJ2-3; no firm D call. Germline V gene lookup returns CDR1 MGHRA and CDR2 YSYEKL. The CDR3 is 16 residues long. V was clipped by 2 bases and J by 5 bases, with 17 bases between them. This CDR3 is CASSQNPSEPLDTQYF. CDR3 coding DNA: TGCGCCAGCAGCCAAAACCCCAGCGAACCTCTAGATACGCAGTATTTT.

On this clonotype itself: The library was prepared for alpha chains; this beta chain is a stray read, so its frequency means little. J is TRBJ2-2 and V is TRBV6-2 or TRBV6-3; D is perhaps TRBD1 (6 bases). Germline assignment: CDR1 MNHEY and CDR2 SVGEGT. This CDR3 is 16 amino acids long. V dropped 7 bases and J dropped 5 bases, with 20 bases sitting between them. The CDR3 is CASNPQGRVWTGELFF. Here the CDR3 DNA reads TGTGCCAGCAATCCACAGGGTCGTGTTTGGACCGGGGAGCTGTTTTTT.

In regard to this clonotype: This beta chain is a stray sequence in a library constructed for alpha chains; its clone size is not meaningful. The chain is built from TRBV6-4 and TRBJ1-1, with 8 bases matching TRBD1. Germline V CDR1 and CDR2: MRHNA, SNTAGT. The CDR3 covers 11 residues. Trimming at V came to 5 bases and at J to 10 bases, leaving 3 bases not matched to a gene. The CDR3 reads CASSTDRGAFF. The CDR3 nucleotides read TGTGCCAGCAGTACAGACAGGGGAGCTTTCTTT.

To note about this clonotype: The library was designed around alpha chains, so this beta chain is a stray read whose abundance carries little weight. The chain is built from TRBV27 and TRBJ2-2; 11 bases fit TRBD1. V lost 5 bases to trimming and J lost 3 bases; unmatched junction nucleotides: 8. This CDR3 is built from 17 residues. Germline V gives CDR1 MNHEY, CDR2 SMNVEV (reference sequence). The CDR3 nucleotides are TGTGCCAGCAGTGTCACCGGGACAGGGGGTTACACCGGGGAGCTGTTTTTT. It codes for CASSVTGTGGYTGELFF.

Of note for this clonotype: Within a library made for alpha chains, this beta chain is off target, and its count is uninformative. The gene calls are TRBV5-1 and TRBJ2-7; 11 bases align to TRBD2. CDR3 length equals 18 residues. V shed 2 bases and J 0 bases; nucleotides not matched to a gene: 10. CDR1 is SGHRS and CDR2 is YFSETQ in the germline V gene. The CDR3 spells CASSFGTSGGGISYEQYF. DNA for the CDR3: TGCGCCAGCAGCTTCGGGACTAGCGGAGGGGGGATCTCCTACGAGCAGTACTTC.

Details on this clonotype: This beta chain appears as a stray read in a library generated for alpha chains; its size is not informative. V gene TRBV7-2 combines with J gene TRBJ1-1; TRBD1 is a possible D gene (5 bases). V lost 5 bases and J 8 bases, leaving 21 bases between the germline ends. The V gene's germline CDR1 is SGHTA and CDR2 FQGNSA. This CDR3 has 15 amino acids. In DNA, the CDR3 is TGTGCCAGCAGCGGAGGAGCTGCGCAGGGAGTGGAAGCTTTCTTT. Translation gives CASSGGAAQGVEAFF.

As concerns this clonotype: Because the library targeted alpha chains, this beta chain is an off-target read whose size means little. This chain links TRBV20-1 with TRBJ1-2, with a tentative D call TRBD1 (5 bases). V was pared by 3 bases and J by 0 bases, with 8 bases between. CDR3 length equals 13 residues. Looked up from germline, CDR1 is DFQATT and CDR2 is SNEGSKA (reference sequence). CDR3 DNA sequence: TGCAGTGCTAGGGGGGGTTCTAACTATGGCTACACCTTC. It encodes CSARGGSNYGYTF.

About this clonotype: This beta chain is a stray sequence in a library constructed for alpha chains; its clone size is not meaningful. V gene TRBV11-2 combines with J gene TRBJ2-5; D is possibly TRBD1 (5 bases). This CDR3 is 16 amino acids long. V was cut by 3 bases and J by 1 base, with 15 bases left in between. The germline V gene encodes CDR1 SGHAT and CDR2 FQNNGV. CDR3 region: CASSLTLDSLQETQYF. The CDR3 DNA reads as TGTGCCAGCAGCTTGACCTTAGACAGCCTCCAAGAGACCCAGTACTTC.

As for this clonotype: A library made for alpha chains picked up this beta chain off target, so its size means little. V is TRBV20-1 and J is TRBJ1-2; 7 nucleotides align to TRBD1. The CDR3 spans 14 residues. V was clipped by 3 bases and J by 2 bases; unmatched bases: 6. The germline V gene encodes CDR1 DFQATT and CDR2 SNEGSKA (reference sequence). The CDR3 spells CSARGTVTNYGYTF. Here the CDR3 DNA reads TGCAGTGCTAGGGGGACAGTCACCAACTATGGCTACACCTTC.

On this clonotype itself: This beta chain appears as a stray read in a library generated for alpha chains; its size is not informative. This rearrangement joins TRBV6-1 to TRBJ1-1, with a tentative D call TRBD1 (5 bases). Per germline, CDR1 MNHNS and CDR2 SASEGT. The CDR3 spans 13 residues. The V end lost 5 bases, the J end lost 1 base, and 8 bases lay between the germline ends. For the CDR3, the DNA is TGTGCCAGCAGTACACAGGAGAACACTGAAGCTTTCTTT. As protein: CASSTQENTEAFF.

Comments on this clonotype: This beta chain is a stray sequence in a library constructed for alpha chains; its clone size is not meaningful. The chain uses TRBV6-1 and TRBJ2-2, with TRBD1 identical over 8 bases. Germline loops: CDR1 MNHNS, CDR2 SASEGT. Trimming removed 5 bases from V and 6 bases from J; junction bases left unmatched: 14. There are 17 residues in the CDR3. CDR3 loop: CASSPSPDRVIAGELFF. The CDR3 DNA reads as TGTGCCAGCAGTCCCTCCCCGGACAGGGTAATTGCCGGGGAGCTGTTTTTT.

To note about this clonotype: The CDR3 ends on some other residue instead of the conserved phenylalanine or tryptophan, so this is likely a read error. Since the library was made to target alpha chains, this beta chain is a stray read and its abundance is not meaningful. This chain uses TRBV12-3 or TRBV12-4 with TRBJ2-6; D gene uncertain. Trimming left V 4 bases short and J 0 bases short, with 7 bases between. The CDR3 sequence is 15 residues long. DNA of the CDR3: TGTGCCAGCAGTTATAGGCGCTCTGGGGCCAACGTCCTGACTTTA. Encoded protein: CASSYRRSGANVLTL.

Comment on this clonotype: For a library built for alpha chains, this beta chain is a stray read; little rests on its size. The rearrangement joins TRBV12-3 or TRBV12-4 to TRBJ1-2; D unclear. This CDR3 has 12 amino acids. Trimming left V 4 bases short and J 2 bases short, with 5 bases between. The CDR3 nucleotides are TGTGCCAGCAGTTCTGAAAACTATGGCTACACCTTC. It is translated as CASSSENYGYTF.

With respect to this clonotype: Because this beta chain is a stray read in a library intended to capture alpha chains, its abundance should not be given much weight. This chain uses TRBV6-5 with TRBJ2-7; D is possibly TRBD2 (5 bases). Between the trimmed V and J ends, which lost 5 bases and 4 bases, there was a span of 9 bases. Germline CDR1 reads MNHEY; CDR2 reads SVGAGI. The CDR3 is 12 amino acids. The CDR3 nucleotides read TGTGCCAGCAGTCTCCCGGGGTACGAGCAGTACTTC. This codes for CASSLPGYEQYF.

Points on this clonotype: The library was prepared for alpha chains; this beta chain is a stray read, so its frequency means little. The V call is TRBV12-3 or TRBV12-4, the J call TRBJ2-2, with D maybe TRBD1 (5 bases). Trimming shortened V by 4 bases and J by 0 bases, and 12 bases separated the two germline ends. This CDR3 spans 16 amino acids. DNA of the CDR3: TGTGCCAGCAGTTCGACAGCGCCAGCGAACACCGGGGAGCTGTTTTTT. Protein product: CASSSTAPANTGELFF.

Concerning this clonotype itself: The library was designed around alpha chains, so this beta chain is a stray read whose abundance carries little weight. The chain combines TRBV4-3 with TRBJ1-2; D is unresolved. Germline lookup yields CDR1 LGHNA and CDR2 YSLEER. The V end was cut by 0 bases, the J end by 6 bases, with 11 bases between. The CDR3 loop spans 14 amino acids. CDR3: CASSQDARPDGYTF. In DNA, the CDR3 is TGCGCCAGCAGCCAAGACGCCAGACCGGATGGCTACACCTTC.

Points on this clonotype: A library made for alpha chains picked up this beta chain off target, so its size means little. The chain recombines TRBV5-1 with TRBJ2-1, with 9 bases matching TRBD2. Germline CDR1 and CDR2: SGHRS and YFSETQ. V gave up 4 bases and J gave up 5 bases; unmatched junction bases: 7. The length of the CDR3 is 15 residues. In DNA form, the CDR3 reads TGCGCCAGCAGCACTTTAGCGGGAGTCCACAATGAGCAGTTCTTC. Encoded protein: CASSTLAGVHNEQFF.

To note about this clonotype: This beta chain lies outside the target of a library built for alpha chains; its clone size means little. V gene TRBV24-1 combines with J gene TRBJ2-1; 7 bases align to TRBD2. CDR1 is KGHDR and CDR2 is SFDVKD in the germline V gene. The V and J ends lost 4 bases and 0 bases, in that order; junction bases with no gene match: 11. This CDR3 comprises 18 residues. This chain's CDR3 is CATSEPRVGGSSYNEQFF. For the CDR3, the DNA is TGTGCCACCAGTGAGCCCAGAGTGGGGGGGAGCTCCTACAATGAGCAGTTCTTC.

Concerning this clonotype: The library was prepared for alpha chains; this beta chain is a stray read, so its frequency means little. The chain combines TRBV5-4 with TRBJ2-7; 9 bases fit TRBD2. V gave up 2 bases and J gave up 2 bases; unmatched junction bases: 8. Germline CDR1 SGHNT, CDR2 YYREEE (reference sequence). CDR3 length: 16 residues. The CDR3 sequence: CASSLVRTSDAYEQYF. DNA of the CDR3: TGTGCCAGCAGCTTAGTACGGACTAGCGACGCCTACGAGCAGTACTTC.

In regard to this clonotype: Found in a library prepared for alpha chains, this beta chain is an off-target read, and its abundance has little meaning. The rearrangement uses TRBV20-1 and TRBJ2-1; the D gene is possibly TRBD2 (7 bases). The germline V gene encodes CDR1 DFQATT and CDR2 SNEGSKA (reference sequence). V gave up 0 bases and J gave up 7 bases, with 19 bases separating them. CDR3 size: 16 residues. CDR3 amino acids: CSARDSGRGRENEQFF. The DNA for the CDR3 is TGCAGTGCTAGAGACTCCGGCCGGGGGCGGGAGAATGAGCAGTTCTTC.

Details on this clonotype: This beta chain lies outside the target of a library built for alpha chains; its clone size means little. V usage is TRBV7-6 and J usage is TRBJ1-5; D is undetermined. The CDR3 is 16 residues long. Per the germline V gene, CDR1 is SGHVS and CDR2 is FNYEAQ. V lost 2 bases and J 2 bases, leaving 13 bases between the germline ends. CDR3 nucleotides: TGTGCCAGCAGCTTACTTGGACGCGGAGGCAATCAGCCCCAGCATTTT. It encodes CASSLLGRGGNQPQHF.